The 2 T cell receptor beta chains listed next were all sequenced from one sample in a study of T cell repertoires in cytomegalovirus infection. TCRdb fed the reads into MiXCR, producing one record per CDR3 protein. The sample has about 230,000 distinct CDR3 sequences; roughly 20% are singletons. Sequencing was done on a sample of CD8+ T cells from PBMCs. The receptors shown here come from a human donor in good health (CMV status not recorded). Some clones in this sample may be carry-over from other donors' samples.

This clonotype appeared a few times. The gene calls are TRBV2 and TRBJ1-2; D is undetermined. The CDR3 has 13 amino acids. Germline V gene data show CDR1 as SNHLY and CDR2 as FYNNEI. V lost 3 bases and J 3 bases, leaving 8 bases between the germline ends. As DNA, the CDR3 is TGTGCCAGCAGTGATGGGGATGACTATGGCTACACCTTC. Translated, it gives CASSDGDDYGYTF.

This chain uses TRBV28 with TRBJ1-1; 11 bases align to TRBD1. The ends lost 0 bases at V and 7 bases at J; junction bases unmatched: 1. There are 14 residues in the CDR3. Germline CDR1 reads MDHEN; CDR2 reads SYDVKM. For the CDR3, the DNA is TGTGCCAGCAGTTTATGGGGGACAGGGGGTGAAGCTTTCTTT. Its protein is CASSLWGTGGEAFF.